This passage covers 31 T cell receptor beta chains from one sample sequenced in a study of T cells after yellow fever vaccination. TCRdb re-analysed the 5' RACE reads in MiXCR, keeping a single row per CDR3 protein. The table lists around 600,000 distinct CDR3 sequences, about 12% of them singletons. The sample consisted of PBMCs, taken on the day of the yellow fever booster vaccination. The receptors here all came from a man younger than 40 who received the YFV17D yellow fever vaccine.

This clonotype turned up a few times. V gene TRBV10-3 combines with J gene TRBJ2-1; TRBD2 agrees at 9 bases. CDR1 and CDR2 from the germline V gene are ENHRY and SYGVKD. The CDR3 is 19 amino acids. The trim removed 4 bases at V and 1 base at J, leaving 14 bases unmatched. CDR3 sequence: CAISGLAGEARSSYNEQFF. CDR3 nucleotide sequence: TGTGCCATCAGTGGATTAGCGGGAGAAGCGAGGTCATCCTACAATGAGCAGTTCTTC.

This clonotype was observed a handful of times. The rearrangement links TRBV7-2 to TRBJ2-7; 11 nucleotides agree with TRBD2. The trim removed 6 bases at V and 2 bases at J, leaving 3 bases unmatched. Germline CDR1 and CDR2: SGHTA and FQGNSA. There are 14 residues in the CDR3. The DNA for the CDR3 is TGTGCCAGCAGAAGACTAGCGGGAACCTACGAGCAGTACTTC. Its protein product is CASRRLAGTYEQYF.

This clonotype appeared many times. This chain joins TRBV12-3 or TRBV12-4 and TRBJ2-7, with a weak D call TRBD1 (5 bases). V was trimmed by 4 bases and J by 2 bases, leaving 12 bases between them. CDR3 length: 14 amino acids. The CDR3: CASSYQGMAYEQYF. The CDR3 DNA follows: TGTGCCAGCAGTTACCAGGGAATGGCCTACGAGCAGTACTTC.

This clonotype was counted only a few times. CDR3 bases: TGTGCCAGCAGCCGCAAAAAAACTTACAATGAGCAGTTCTTC. Translated, it gives CASSRKKTYNEQFF. V usage is TRBV28 and J usage is TRBJ2-1; D is unclear. The CDR3 loop spans 14 amino acids. CDR1 is MDHEN, CDR2 SYDVKM, per germline. Trimming took 6 bases from V and 4 from J, leaving 13 bases between them.

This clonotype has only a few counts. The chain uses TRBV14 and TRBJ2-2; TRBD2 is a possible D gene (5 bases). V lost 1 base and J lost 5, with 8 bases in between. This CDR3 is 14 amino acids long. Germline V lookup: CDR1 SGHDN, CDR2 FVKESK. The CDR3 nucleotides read TGTGCCAGCAGCCAAGGAGGGTGGACCGGGGAGCTGTTTTTT. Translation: CASSQGGWTGELFF.

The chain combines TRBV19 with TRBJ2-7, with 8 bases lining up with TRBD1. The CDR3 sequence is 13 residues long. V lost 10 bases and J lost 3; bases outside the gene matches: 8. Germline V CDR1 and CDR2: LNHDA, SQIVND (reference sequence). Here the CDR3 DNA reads TGTGCCACCGCAATAGGACAGGGCTACGAGCAGTACTTC. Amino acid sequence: CATAIGQGYEQYF.

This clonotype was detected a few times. The CDR3 DNA is TGCGCCAGCAGCTTGGGACTAGCGCGGTTCCAAGAGACCCAGTACTTC. Encoded protein: CASSLGLARFQETQYF. The rearrangement links TRBV5-1 to TRBJ2-5; 8 bases line up with TRBD2. The CDR3 is 16 residues long. Unmatched junction bases numbered 5, after V lost 0 bases and J lost 1 base. CDR1 is SGHRS, CDR2 YFSETQ, per germline.

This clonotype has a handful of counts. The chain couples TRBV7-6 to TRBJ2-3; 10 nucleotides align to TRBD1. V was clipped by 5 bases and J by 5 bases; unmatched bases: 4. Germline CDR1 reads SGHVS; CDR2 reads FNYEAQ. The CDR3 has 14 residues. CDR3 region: CASSNRDRGDTQYF. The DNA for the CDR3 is TGTGCCAGCAGCAACCGGGACAGGGGAGATACGCAGTATTTT.

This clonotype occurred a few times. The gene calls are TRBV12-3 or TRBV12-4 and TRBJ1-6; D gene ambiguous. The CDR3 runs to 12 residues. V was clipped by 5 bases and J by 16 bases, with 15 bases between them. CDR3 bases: TGTGCCAGCAGTCGCGAAGGTTACGCTCTCCACTTT. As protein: CASSREGYALHF.

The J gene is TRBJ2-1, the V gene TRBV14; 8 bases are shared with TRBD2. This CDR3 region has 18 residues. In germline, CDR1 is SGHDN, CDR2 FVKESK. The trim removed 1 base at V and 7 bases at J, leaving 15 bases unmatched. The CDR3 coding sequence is TGTGCCAGCAGCCAAGTGACCTTTTCCGGGACTAGAGGAAATGAGCAGTTCTTC. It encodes CASSQVTFSGTRGNEQFF.

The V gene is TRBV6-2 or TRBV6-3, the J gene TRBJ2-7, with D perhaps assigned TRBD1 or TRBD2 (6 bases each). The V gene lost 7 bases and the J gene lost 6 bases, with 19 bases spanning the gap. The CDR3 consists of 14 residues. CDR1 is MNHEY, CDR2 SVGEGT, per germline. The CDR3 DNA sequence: TGTGCCAGCAAGAGGAGGGGGGTCGGTCTCGAGCAGTACTTC. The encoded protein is CASKRRGVGLEQYF.

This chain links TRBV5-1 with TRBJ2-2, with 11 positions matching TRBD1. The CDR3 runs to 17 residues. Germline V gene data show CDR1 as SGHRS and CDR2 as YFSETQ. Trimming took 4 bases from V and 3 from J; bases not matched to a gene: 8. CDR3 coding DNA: TGCGCCAGCAGCCCATGGACAGGGGGCTTTGACACCGGGGAGCTGTTTTTT. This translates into CASSPWTGGFDTGELFF.

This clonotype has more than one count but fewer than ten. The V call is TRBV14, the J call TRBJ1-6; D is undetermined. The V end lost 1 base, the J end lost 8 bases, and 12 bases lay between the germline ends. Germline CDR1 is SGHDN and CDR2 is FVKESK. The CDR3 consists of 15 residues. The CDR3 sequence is CASSQVEDWDSPLHF. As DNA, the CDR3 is TGTGCCAGCAGCCAAGTCGAGGACTGGGATTCACCCCTCCACTTT.

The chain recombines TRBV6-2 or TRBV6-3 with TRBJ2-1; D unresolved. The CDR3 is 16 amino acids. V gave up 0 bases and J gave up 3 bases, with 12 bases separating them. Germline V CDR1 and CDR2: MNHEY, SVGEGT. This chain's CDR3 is CASSYSTSASYNEQFF. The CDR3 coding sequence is TGTGCCAGCAGTTACTCGACCAGCGCAAGCTACAATGAGCAGTTCTTC.

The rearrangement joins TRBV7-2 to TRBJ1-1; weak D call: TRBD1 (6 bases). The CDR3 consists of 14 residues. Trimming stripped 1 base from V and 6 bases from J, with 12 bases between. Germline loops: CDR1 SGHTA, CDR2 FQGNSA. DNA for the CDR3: TGTGCCAGCAGCTTAGGGGCAGGGGACTCTGAAGCTTTCTTT. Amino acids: CASSLGAGDSEAFF.

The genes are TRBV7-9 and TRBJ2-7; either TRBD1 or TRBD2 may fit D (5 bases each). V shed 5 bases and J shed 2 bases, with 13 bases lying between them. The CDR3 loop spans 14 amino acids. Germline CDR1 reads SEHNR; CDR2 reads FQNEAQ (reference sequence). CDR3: CASSVPGAPYEQYF. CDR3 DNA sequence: TGTGCCAGCAGCGTCCCCGGGGCCCCCTACGAGCAGTACTTC.

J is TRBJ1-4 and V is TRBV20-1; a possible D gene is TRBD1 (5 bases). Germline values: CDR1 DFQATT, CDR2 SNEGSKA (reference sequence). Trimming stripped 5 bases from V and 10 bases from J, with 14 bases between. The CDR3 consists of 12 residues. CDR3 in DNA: TGCAGTGCTGTTGCTGCGGGGGGAAAACTGTTTTTT. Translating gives CSAVAAGGKLFF.

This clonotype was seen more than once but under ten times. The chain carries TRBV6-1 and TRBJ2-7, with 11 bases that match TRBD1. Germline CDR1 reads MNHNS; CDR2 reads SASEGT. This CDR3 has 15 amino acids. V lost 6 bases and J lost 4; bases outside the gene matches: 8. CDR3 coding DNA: TGTGCCAGCAGGGGTTTGGACAGGGGGCCTTACGAGCAGTACTTC. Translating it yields CASRGLDRGPYEQYF.

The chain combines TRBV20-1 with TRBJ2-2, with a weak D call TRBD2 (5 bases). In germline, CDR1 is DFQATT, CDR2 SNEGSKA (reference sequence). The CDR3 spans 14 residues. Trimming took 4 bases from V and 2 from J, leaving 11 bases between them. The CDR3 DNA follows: TGCAGTGCTAAACAGCGGAGAAACACCGGGGAGCTGTTTTTT. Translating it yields CSAKQRRNTGELFF.

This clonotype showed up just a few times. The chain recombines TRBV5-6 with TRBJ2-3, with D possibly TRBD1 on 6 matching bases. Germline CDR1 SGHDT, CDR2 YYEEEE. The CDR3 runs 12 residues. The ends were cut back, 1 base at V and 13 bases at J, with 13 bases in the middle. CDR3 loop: CASSLTGSKEYF. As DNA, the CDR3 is TGTGCCAGCAGCTTGACAGGGAGTAAGGAGTATTTT.

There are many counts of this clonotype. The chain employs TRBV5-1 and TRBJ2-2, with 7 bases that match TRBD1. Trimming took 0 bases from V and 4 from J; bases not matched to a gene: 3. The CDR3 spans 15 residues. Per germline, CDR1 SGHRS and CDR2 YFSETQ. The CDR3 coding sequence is TGCGCCAGCAGCTTGGATCCAGGGGGCACCGGGGAGCTGTTTTTT. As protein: CASSLDPGGTGELFF.

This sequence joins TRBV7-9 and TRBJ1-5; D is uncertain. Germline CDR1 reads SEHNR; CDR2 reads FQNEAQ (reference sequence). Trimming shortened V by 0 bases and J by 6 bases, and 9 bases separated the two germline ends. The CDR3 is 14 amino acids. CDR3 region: CASSLAGSRQPQHF. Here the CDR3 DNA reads TGTGCCAGCAGCTTAGCAGGGTCCCGTCAGCCCCAGCATTTT.

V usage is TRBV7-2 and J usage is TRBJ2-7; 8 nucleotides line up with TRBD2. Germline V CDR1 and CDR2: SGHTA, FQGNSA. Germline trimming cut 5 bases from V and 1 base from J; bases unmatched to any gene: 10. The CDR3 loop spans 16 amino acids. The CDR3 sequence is CASSPAAGLGSYEQYF. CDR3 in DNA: TGTGCCAGCAGCCCAGCGGCGGGACTAGGGTCCTACGAGCAGTACTTC.

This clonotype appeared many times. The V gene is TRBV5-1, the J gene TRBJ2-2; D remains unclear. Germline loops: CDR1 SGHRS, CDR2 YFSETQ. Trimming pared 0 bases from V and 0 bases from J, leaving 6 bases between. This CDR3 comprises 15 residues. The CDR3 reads CASSLVLANTGELFF. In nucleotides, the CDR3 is TGCGCCAGCAGCTTGGTTCTAGCGAACACCGGGGAGCTGTTTTTT.

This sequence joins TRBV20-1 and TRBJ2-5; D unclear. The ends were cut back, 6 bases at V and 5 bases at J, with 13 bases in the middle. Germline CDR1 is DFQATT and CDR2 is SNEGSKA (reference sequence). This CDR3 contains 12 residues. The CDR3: CSALRASETQYF. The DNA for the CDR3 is TGCAGTGCCCTACGGGCTTCGGAGACCCAGTACTTC.

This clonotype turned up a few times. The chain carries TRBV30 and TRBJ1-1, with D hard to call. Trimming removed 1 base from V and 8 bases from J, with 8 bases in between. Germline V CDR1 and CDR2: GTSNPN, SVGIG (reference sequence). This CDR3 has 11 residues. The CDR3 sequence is CAWSGAREAFF. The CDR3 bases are TGTGCCTGGAGTGGGGCGAGGGAAGCTTTCTTT.

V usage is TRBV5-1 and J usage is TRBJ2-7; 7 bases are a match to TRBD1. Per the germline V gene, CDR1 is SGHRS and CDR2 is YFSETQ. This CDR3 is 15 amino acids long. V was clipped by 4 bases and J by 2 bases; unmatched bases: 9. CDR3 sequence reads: CASSPSPGTAYEQYF. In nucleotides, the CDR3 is TGCGCCAGCAGCCCCTCTCCCGGGACAGCCTACGAGCAGTACTTC.

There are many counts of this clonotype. CDR3 sequence: CASSGFRETQYF. The CDR3 bases are TGCGCCAGCAGCGGGTTTAGGGAGACCCAGTACTTC. V usage is TRBV5-1 and J usage is TRBJ2-5; D is ambiguous. CDR3 length: 12 residues. V lost 4 bases to trimming and J lost 5 bases, with 9 bases between them. Germline V gene data show CDR1 as SGHRS and CDR2 as YFSETQ.

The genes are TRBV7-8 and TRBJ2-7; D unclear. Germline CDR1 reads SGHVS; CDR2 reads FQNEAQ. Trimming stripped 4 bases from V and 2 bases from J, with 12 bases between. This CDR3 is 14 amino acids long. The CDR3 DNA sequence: TGTGCCAGCAGCTCCTCCGGGCCACCCTACGAGCAGTACTTC. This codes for CASSSSGPPYEQYF.

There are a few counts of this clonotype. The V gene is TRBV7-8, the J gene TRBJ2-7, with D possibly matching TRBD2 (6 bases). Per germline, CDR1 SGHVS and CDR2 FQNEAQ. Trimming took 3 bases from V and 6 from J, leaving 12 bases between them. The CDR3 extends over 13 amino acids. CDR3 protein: CASSFHHGGEQYF. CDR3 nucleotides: TGTGCCAGCAGCTTCCACCACGGGGGCGAGCAGTACTTC.

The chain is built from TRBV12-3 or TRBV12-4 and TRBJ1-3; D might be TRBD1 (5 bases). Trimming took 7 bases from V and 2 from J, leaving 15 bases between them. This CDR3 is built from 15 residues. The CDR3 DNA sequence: TGTGCCAGCAAGAGGGGCCCCCCGACTGGAAACACCATATATTTT. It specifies CASKRGPPTGNTIYF.